Presented here are 7 T cell receptor beta chains from one specimen sequenced in a study of response to subunit inactivated influenza vaccine. TCRdb reanalysed the RT-PCR reads using MiXCR and keeps one entry per CDR3 protein. The data contain 800,000 to 1,000,000 distinct CDR3 sequences, about 20% of them singletons. The sample in question was PBMCs from blood, obtained around 5 days after vaccination. These receptors originate from a man over 45 who received an inactivated influenza vaccine.

CDR3 bases: TGTGCCAGCAGTGAACGGCAGGGGGCGAACTATGGCTACACCTTC. Translating gives CASSERQGANYGYTF. The chain couples TRBV2 to TRBJ1-2, with TRBD1 identical over 8 bases. V dropped 2 bases and J dropped 2; count of bases not matched to a gene: 4. The CDR3 is 15 residues long. CDR1 SNHLY and CDR2 FYNNEI come from the germline V gene.

This clonotype came up a few times. This rearrangement joins TRBV25-1 to TRBJ2-1; D not certain. Trimming removed 5 bases at V and 0 bases at J, with 14 bases between. The germline CDR1 and CDR2 sequences are MGHDK and SYGVNS. The CDR3 runs 16 residues. The chain's CDR3 is CASSPTEISSYNEQFF. The CDR3 DNA reads as TGTGCCAGCAGTCCAACTGAGATTAGCTCCTACAATGAGCAGTTCTTC.

There are a few counts of this clonotype. The chain carries TRBV10-3 and TRBJ1-5; D call uncertain. This CDR3 is built from 13 residues. CDR1 is ENHRY and CDR2 is SYGVKD in the germline V gene. V shed 7 bases and J shed 4 bases, with 11 bases lying between them. The CDR3 DNA reads as TGTGCCATCAACACCGAGAGAAATCAGCCCCAGCATTTT. Translated, it gives CAINTERNQPQHF.

This clonotype has more than one count but fewer than ten. The chain recombines TRBV10-2 with TRBJ1-1; 7 nucleotides match TRBD1. After removal of 6 bases from V and 3 bases from J, the junction contained 4 bases not matched to a gene. Germline values: CDR1 WSHSY, CDR2 SAAADI. CDR3 size: 13 residues. CDR3 residues: CASRGQRDTEAFF. The CDR3 nucleotides read TGCGCCAGCAGGGGACAGAGGGACACTGAAGCTTTCTTT.

There are a few counts of this clonotype. The J gene is TRBJ2-3, the V gene TRBV6-5, with D tentatively TRBD2 (6 bases). Germline-derived CDR1 and CDR2 are MNHEY and SVGAGI. This CDR3 spans 17 amino acids. Trimming shortened V by 2 bases and J by 1 base, and 16 bases separated the two germline ends. In DNA form, the CDR3 reads TGTGCCAGCAGTTACCTCCGGGATCCGGGAGGCACAGATACGCAGTATTTT. Amino acids: CASSYLRDPGGTDTQYF.

This clonotype was detected a few times. The chain has TRBV20-1 and TRBJ2-1; D call uncertain. The V end was cut by 3 bases, the J end by 4 bases, with 7 bases between. There are 12 residues in the CDR3. In germline, CDR1 is DFQATT, CDR2 SNEGSKA (reference sequence). CDR3 DNA sequence: TGCAGTGCTAGTCTGCGGTACAATGAGCAGTTCTTC. Encoded protein: CSASLRYNEQFF.

This clonotype was seen a few times. The chain combines TRBV6-5 with TRBJ2-2, with D possibly being TRBD2 (5 bases). V lost 6 bases and J 7 bases, leaving 9 bases between the germline ends. CDR3 size: 12 residues. CDR1 and CDR2 (germline): MNHEY, SVGAGI. The DNA of the CDR3 is TGTGCCAGCAGGGGAGTGATCGGGGAGCTGTTTTTT. Residues: CASRGVIGELFF.